Presented here are 21 T cell receptor beta chains from one specimen sequenced in a study of Ad26.COV2.S vaccination and SARS-CoV-2 variants. Measured with immunoSEQ multiplex PCR; TCRdb has only the in-frame clones, and not every one. The repertoire has 450,000 to 550,000 clones, roughly nine tenths of them found once; the top ten carry over 2%. Treatment given: some 19 received Ad26.COV2.S at low or high dose, single or two shots; several received placebo; per-sample allocation not given. Sampling was performed 63 days after the first vaccine or placebo injection. Sequenced material: peripheral blood, taken in a trial of Ad26.COV2.S vaccine versus placebo. These receptors were collected from a person between 18 and 65 years old who received the Ad26.COV2.S COVID-19 vaccine or a placebo.

This clone occurred once. The chain recombines TRBV2 with TRBJ2-5; no reliable D call. Trimming left V 4 bases short and J 0 bases short, with 6 bases between. Germline V gene sequence: CDR1 SNHLY, CDR2 FYNNEI. The CDR3 consists of 13 residues. The CDR3 is CASSVPNQETQYF. As DNA, the CDR3 is TGTGCCAGCAGTGTACCCAACCAAGAGACCCAGTACTTC.

This clone has just one count. The V gene is TRBV11-2, the J gene TRBJ2-7, with D possibly being TRBD1 (5 bases). Trimming removed 2 bases from V and 5 bases from J, with 13 bases in between. Germline V gives CDR1 SGHAT, CDR2 FQNNGV. There are 14 residues in the CDR3. As DNA, the CDR3 is TGTGCCAGCAGCTTAAGTACCAGGGCCCACGAGCAGTACTTC. It encodes CASSLSTRAHEQYF.

This clone was found once. This chain joins TRBV7-9 and TRBJ2-3; D ambiguous. This CDR3 is 12 amino acids long. Trimming took off 6 bases at V and 5 bases at J, with 9 bases between the two ends. From germline, CDR1 is SEHNR and CDR2 FQNEAQ (reference sequence). As DNA, the CDR3 is TGTGCCAGCAGTCCGGGCGTAGATACGCAGTATTTT. This sequence encodes CASSPGVDTQYF.

This clone has only one observation. The chain links TRBV7-2 to TRBJ1-2, with no clear D. The V and J ends lost 0 bases and 5 bases respectively, with 10 bases between them. Germline CDR1 reads SGHTA; CDR2 reads FQGNSA. The CDR3 has 14 residues. The CDR3 here is CASSLAAWEYGYTF. CDR3 nucleotides: TGTGCCAGCAGCTTAGCCGCCTGGGAGTATGGCTACACCTTC.

The chain has TRBV7-2 and TRBJ2-7, with D tentatively TRBD1 or TRBD2 (6 bases each). This CDR3 spans 17 amino acids. Trimming stripped 6 bases from V and 11 bases from J, with 32 bases between. Germline CDR1 is SGHTA and CDR2 is FQGNSA. The CDR3 nucleotides read TGTGCCAGCAGTCCCACCCGTTTAGGGGGGCCCTGGACAAAGGAGTACTTC. Protein sequence: CASSPTRLGGPWTKEYF.

V gene TRBV4-2 combines with J gene TRBJ2-3, with D possibly TRBD2 on 6 matching bases. Trimming took off 6 bases at V and 5 bases at J, with 6 bases between the two ends. This CDR3 is 11 amino acids long. Germline V gene lookup returns CDR1 LGHNA and CDR2 YNFKEQ. CDR3 nucleotide sequence: TGTGCCAGCAGGCGGGGAGATACGCAGTATTTT. Translating gives CASRRGDTQYF.

V and J are TRBV18 and TRBJ2-7; 10 nucleotides agree with TRBD2. V lost 4 bases and J lost 5; bases outside the gene matches: 2. The CDR3 extends over 13 amino acids. Germline V gene data show CDR1 as KGHSH and CDR2 as LQKENI. DNA for the CDR3: TGTGCCAGCTCACTTACTAGCGGGGACGAGCAGTACGTC. Its translation: CASSLTSGDEQYV.

The V call is TRBV7-2, the J call TRBJ1-1; weak D call: TRBD1 (5 bases). The CDR3 is made up of 14 amino acids. Germline-derived CDR1 and CDR2 are SGHTA and FQGNSA. Deletions cut 2 bases from V and 4 bases from J, with 11 bases between. CDR3 nucleotides: TGTGCCAGCAGCTTACTGGGGAGGGGCACTGAAGCTTTCTTT. It translates to CASSLLGRGTEAFF.

V and J are TRBV11-2 and TRBJ2-7, with 13 bases lining up with TRBD2. V was clipped by 4 bases and J by 4 bases; unmatched bases: 7. The CDR3 is made up of 16 amino acids. Germline V gene sequence: CDR1 SGHAT, CDR2 FQNNGV. CDR3 sequence: CASSSWTSGGEYEQYF. The CDR3 DNA is TGTGCCAGCAGCTCCTGGACTAGCGGGGGCGAATACGAGCAGTACTTC.

The chain recombines TRBV9 with TRBJ1-5; no reliable D call. Germline V gene lookup returns CDR1 SGDLS and CDR2 YYNGEE. The germline V and J ends were trimmed by 0 bases and 3 bases, with 19 bases remaining between them. This CDR3 has 18 residues. As DNA, the CDR3 is TGTGCCAGCAGCGTAGAGATTTTGGTAGGGCCCCACAATCAGCCCCAGCATTTT. It yields the protein CASSVEILVGPHNQPQHF.

About this clone: This same CDR3 is encoded by further DNA sequences in the sample. V usage is TRBV19 and J usage is TRBJ1-6, with D perhaps matching TRBD1 (5 bases). Germline lookup yields CDR1 LNHDA and CDR2 SQIVND (reference sequence). The CDR3 runs to 14 residues. V was cut by 3 bases and J by 5 bases, with 8 bases left in between. The CDR3 reads CASSMGRHNSPLHF. The CDR3 DNA follows: TGTGCCAGTAGTATGGGACGGCATAATTCACCCCTCCACTTT.

The chain has TRBV18 and TRBJ1-2, with D hard to call. This CDR3 is 13 amino acids long. In germline, CDR1 is KGHSH, CDR2 LQKENI. Between the trimmed V and J ends, which lost 2 bases and 6 bases, there was a span of 10 bases. The CDR3 protein is CASSPALTDGYTF. DNA for the CDR3: TGTGCCAGCTCACCAGCACTAACGGATGGCTACACCTTC.

This rearrangement joins TRBV6-5 to TRBJ1-2; D is unclear. The CDR3 contains 13 residues. Trimming pared 0 bases from V and 9 bases from J, leaving 11 bases between. From germline, CDR1 is MNHEY and CDR2 SVGAGI. CDR3: CASSYSTFRSYTF. The CDR3 DNA reads as TGTGCCAGCAGTTACTCGACCTTTCGGAGCTACACCTTC.

The CDR3 coding sequence is TGTGCCAGCAGCCTCGGGACTTCTCCGACCGTGTCCTACGAGCAGTACTTC. Amino acid sequence: CASSLGTSPTVSYEQYF. The chain couples TRBV4-2 to TRBJ2-7; D perhaps matches TRBD2 (6 bases). CDR1 is LGHNA, CDR2 YNFKEQ, per germline. Trimming stripped 4 bases from V and 1 base from J, with 20 bases between. The length of the CDR3 is 17 residues.

J is TRBJ1-2 and V is TRBV19; D perhaps matches TRBD1 (5 bases). Germline V CDR1 and CDR2: LNHDA, SQIVND (reference sequence). The V and J ends lost 5 bases and 11 bases respectively, with 24 bases between them. This CDR3 contains 15 residues. The DNA for the CDR3 is TGTGCCAGTAGTCGGGCCCGTTCGGGGGACTTAAGGTACACCTTC. Its protein product is CASSRARSGDLRYTF.

The V and J genes are TRBV19 and TRBJ2-1; a weak D match, TRBD2 (7 bases). V lost 6 bases, J lost 6 bases, and 24 bases lay in between. Germline CDR1 and CDR2: LNHDA and SQIVND (reference sequence). The CDR3 length is 17 residues. CDR3 loop: CASSVGSGGQGRNEQFF. The CDR3 DNA is TGTGCCAGTAGCGTAGGGTCGGGGGGACAAGGGCGCAATGAGCAGTTCTTC.

The chain is built from TRBV24-1 and TRBJ2-5, with a tentative D call TRBD1 (6 bases). Trimming left V 4 bases short and J 1 base short, with 12 bases between. The CDR3 runs to 15 residues. Germline CDR1 is KGHDR and CDR2 is SFDVKD. The CDR3 is CATSEALGGQETQYF. CDR3 nucleotides: TGTGCCACCAGTGAGGCCTTAGGGGGCCAAGAGACCCAGTACTTC.

The chain links TRBV7-8 to TRBJ2-7; unclear D gene. The CDR3 runs 11 residues. Germline CDR1 is SGHVS and CDR2 is FQNEAQ. V was cut by 5 bases and J by 5 bases, with 7 bases left in between. The CDR3 DNA reads TGTGCCAGCAGCCAGAAACACGAGCAGTACTTC. It is translated as CASSQKHEQYF. Drawing the rest from reference TRBV7-8 and TRBJ2-7, the complete variable domain is GAGVSQSPRYKVAKRGQDVALRCDPISGHVSLFWYQQALGQGPEFLTYFQNEAQLDKSGLPSDRFFAERPEGSVSTLKIQRTQQEDSAVYLCASSQKHEQYFGPGTRLTVT.

This clone came up once. The chain recombines TRBV6-5 with TRBJ2-3; 7 bases are shared with TRBD2. Germline V gene lookup returns CDR1 MNHEY and CDR2 SVGAGI. V lost 0 bases, J lost 7 bases, and 10 bases stayed unmatched. There are 16 residues in the CDR3. The CDR3 region is CASSYSWRGTRHTQYF. DNA for the CDR3: TGTGCCAGCAGTTACTCGTGGCGGGGGACTCGACATACGCAGTATTTT.

V and J are TRBV18 and TRBJ2-5; perhaps TRBD2 as D (5 bases). This CDR3 is 15 amino acids long. V dropped 0 bases and J dropped 4 bases, with 12 bases sitting between them. Germline V gene lookup returns CDR1 KGHSH and CDR2 LQKENI. CDR3 sequence reads: CASSPPSGYGETQYF. The CDR3 nucleotides are TGTGCCAGCTCACCACCGTCGGGGTACGGAGAGACCCAGTACTTC.

This chain connects TRBV9 to TRBJ1-3; no firm D call. V gave up 0 bases and J gave up 4 bases, with 14 bases separating them. The germline V gene encodes CDR1 SGDLS and CDR2 YYNGEE. The CDR3 is 16 amino acids. This CDR3 reads CASSVGGGLGGNTIYF. The CDR3 DNA follows: TGTGCCAGCAGCGTAGGAGGAGGTTTGGGGGGAAACACCATATATTTT. The entire variable domain, with the rest obtained from reference TRBV9 and TRBJ1-3, is as follows: DSGVTQTPKHLITATGQRVTLRCSPRSGDLSVYWYQQSLDQGLQFLIQYYNGEERAKGNILERFSAQQFPDLHSELNLSSLELGDSALYFCASSVGGGLGGNTIYFGEGSWLTVV.